These T cell receptor beta chains were read from a single sample in a study of T cell responses to AZD1222 COVID-19 vaccine. Repertoires were generated with immunoSEQ multiplex PCR, while TCRdb's copy carries only in-frame clones and drops some. The data contain about 67,000 clones, roughly 80% of them seen just once; the ten biggest clones take up 21%. This sample comprised peripheral blood, obtained on day 0 of AZD1222 vaccination. These receptors came from an adult in good health. Each CDR3 is given with its conserved first and last residue. D genes are given only for firm matches. Some rows have no size entry. The others give once, few or many, or a class for an expanded clone.

j_call cdr3_length v_call clone_size d_call cdr3_nt cdr3_aa
TRBJ2-2 17 TRBV5-4 - - TGTGCCAGCAGCTTGCCGTCCAGGAGACCCAACACCGGGGAGCTGTTTTTT CASSLPSRRPNTGELFF
TRBJ2-7 15 TRBV6-5 - - TGTGCCAGCGGGAAGCCGTATAGCTCCACCTACGAGCAGTACTTC CASGKPYSSTYEQYF
TRBJ2-5 16 TRBV7-2 - TRBD2 TGTGCCAGCAGCTTAGGACTAGCGGGAGGGCGAGAGACCCAGTACTTC CASSLGLAGGRETQYF
TRBJ1-1 15 TRBV18 - - TGTGCCAGCTCACTAGTAGGGGAGGGGTACACTGAAGCTTTCTTT CASSLVGEGYTEAFF
TRBJ1-4 14 TRBV18 - - TGTGCCAGCTCACCATTGACCGAAGGGGAAAAACTGTTTTTT CASSPLTEGEKLFF
TRBJ1-6 15 TRBV6-5 - - TGTGCCAGCAGTTATCGGGCAGGGGCGAAGTCACCCCTCCACTTT CASSYRAGAKSPLHF
TRBJ2-3 16 TRBV5-1 once - TGCGCCAGCAGCACTACTACAGGATTCGGCACAGATACGCAGTATTTT CASSTTTGFGTDTQYF
TRBJ1-1 13 TRBV12-3/TRBV12-4 - - TGTGCCAGCAGTCTCAGGGTGAACACTGAAGCTTTCTTT CASSLRVNTEAFF
TRBJ2-7 14 TRBV29-1 - TRBD2 TGCAGCGCTCAGACTAGCGGGAGGTGGGTGGAGCAGTACTTC CSAQTSGRWVEQYF
TRBJ1-1 16 TRBV28 - - TGTGCCAGCAGTTTACGGGCCGGGGATCTGAACACTGAAGCTTTCTTT CASSLRAGDLNTEAFF
TRBJ2-3 15 TRBV5-8 - TRBD2 TGTGCCAGCAGCATTAGCGGGAGGAGCACAGATACGCAGTATTTT CASSISGRSTDTQYF
TRBJ2-3 17 TRBV9 - TRBD2 TGTGCCAGCAGCGTAGGGACGGTGGCGGGAGGGACTGATACGCAGTATTTT CASSVGTVAGGTDTQYF
TRBJ1-4 15 TRBV5-8 few TRBD1 TGTGCCAGCAGCTTACAGGGGAACCAAAATGAAAAACTGTTTTTT CASSLQGNQNEKLFF
TRBJ2-1 17 TRBV7-3 - - TGTGCCAGCAGCTCCCGAGCCAGGGCGTTTGGGGATAATGAGCAGTTCTTC CASSSRARAFGDNEQFF
TRBJ1-1 13 TRBV9 - TRBD1 TGTGCCAGCAGAAGGGGGCTGAACACTGAAGCTTTCTTT CASRRGLNTEAFF
TRBJ2-7 14 TRBV11-3 - - TGTGCCAGCAGCCGTTCGGGGGAGCTCAACGAGCAGTACTTC CASSRSGELNEQYF
TRBJ1-3 11 TRBV15 - - TGTGCCACCAGCAGCGGAAGCACCATATATTTT CATSSGSTIYF
TRBJ2-7 17 TRBV7-2 - TRBD1 TGTGCCAGCAGCTTAGACCTCCGGGACAGGGAGTCGTGGGAGCAGTACTTC CASSLDLRDRESWEQYF
TRBJ1-1 12 TRBV12-3/TRBV12-4 few - TGTGCCAGCAGTTTAGGGAACACTGAAGCTTTCTTT CASSLGNTEAFF
TRBJ2-7 13 TRBV5-5 - - TGTGCCAGCAGCTTGGCAGGAGTTAGCGAGCAGTACTTC CASSLAGVSEQYF
TRBJ2-7 13 TRBV19 - - TGTGCCAGTAGCTCCGGGCCAAACTACGAGCAGTACTTC CASSSGPNYEQYF
TRBJ1-6 15 TRBV9 - - TGTGCCAGCAGCGTAGTCTGGACGGGCAATTCACCCCTCCACTTT CASSVVWTGNSPLHF
TRBJ2-3 17 TRBV7-9 - TRBD1 TGTGCCAGCACCCTGGACAGGGTTGTTCTACGAACAGATACGCAGTATTTT CASTLDRVVLRTDTQYF
TRBJ2-7 11 TRBV20-1 - - TGCAGTGCTTATAGCGGAGTGGAGCAGTACTTC CSAYSGVEQYF
TRBJ2-7 20 TRBV4-1 - TRBD2 TGCGCCAGCAGCCAAGCGTCGGGACTAGCGGGGGGCAATAGCTCCTACGAGCAGTACTTC CASSQASGLAGGNSSYEQYF
TRBJ2-3 17 TRBV5-5 - - TGTGCCAGCAGCTCCGGGTGGGGATCACTTAGCACAGATACGCAGTATTTT CASSSGWGSLSTDTQYF
TRBJ2-1 14 TRBV18 - - TGTGCCAGCTCACCACCGAGCTCCTACAATGAGCAGTTCTTC CASSPPSSYNEQFF
TRBJ1-2 13 TRBV7-8 - TRBD1 TGTGCCAGCACCGTTCAGGGGGAATATGGCTACACCTTC CASTVQGEYGYTF
TRBJ1-4 15 TRBV15 - - TGTGCCACCAGCCCCGTGGGGGCAAGGGAGGAAAAACTGTTTTTT CATSPVGAREEKLFF
TRBJ2-1 13 TRBV19 - TRBD1 TGTGCCAGTAGTTTACAGGGGGACAATGAGCAGTTCTTC CASSLQGDNEQFF
TRBJ2-7 16 TRBV10-3 - TRBD2 TGTGCCATCAGTGCGGCAGAGACTAGCGGACTTTACGAGCAGTACTTC CAISAAETSGLYEQYF
TRBJ1-4 14 TRBV9 - - TGTGCCAGCAGCGTAGGTGGGGAGCGGGAAAAACTGTTTTTT CASSVGGEREKLFF
TRBJ2-1 13 TRBV3-1/TRBV3-2 - - TGTGCCAGCAGCCAAGATAATAGGGGGAGGCAGTTCTTC CASSQDNRGRQFF
TRBJ2-2 15 TRBV29-1 - TRBD1 TGCAGCGTCCGACAGGGAAACGCGAACACCGGGGAGCTGTTTTTT CSVRQGNANTGELFF
TRBJ1-4 11 TRBV11-2 few - TGTGCCAGCAGCTGGGGTGAAAAACTGTTTTTT CASSWGEKLFF
TRBJ1-1 15 TRBV9 - - TGTGCCAGCAGCCCAAGACAGGTGACGAACACTGAAGCTTTCTTT CASSPRQVTNTEAFF
TRBJ1-5 13 TRBV19 - - TGTGCCAGTAGTAGTCTTCTGGATCAGCCCCAGCATTTT CASSSLLDQPQHF
TRBJ2-3 12 TRBV27 - - TGTGCCAGCAGCTCAGGGCCAGATACGCAGTATTTT CASSSGPDTQYF
TRBJ1-4 15 TRBV28 - - TGTGCCAGCAGTTTATCGGGGGGTTTGAGTGAAAAACTGTTTTTT CASSLSGGLSEKLFF
TRBJ1-4 17 TRBV18 few - TGTGCCAGCTCACCACCAGGTCTCGGTCTTAACAATGAAAAACTGTTTTTT CASSPPGLGLNNEKLFF
TRBJ1-5 16 TRBV19 - - TGTGCCAGTAGTTTCCAGGGCCCCCCAAGCAATCAGCCCCAGCATTTT CASSFQGPPSNQPQHF
TRBJ1-2 14 TRBV4-2 - TRBD1 TGTGCCAGCAGCCAAGAGGAGACAGGGCCTGGCTACACCTTC CASSQEETGPGYTF